These 23 T cell receptor beta chains originate from one sample sequenced in a study of regulatory T cells in long-lasting Graves disease. CDR3 regions were amplified by Arm-PCR using iRepertoire HTBI primers to build TCR beta libraries. Via MiXCR, TCRdb re-called the multiplex PCR reads, giving one row per CDR3 protein. The sample contains about 370,000 distinct CDR3 sequences, less than 20% of which appear only once. Noted time point: newly diagnosed GD, antithyroid drugs for less than 3 months. PBMC RNA served as the TCR library source. This specimen consisted of peripheral blood mononuclear cells (PBMCs), obtained at new diagnosis, from a patient treated with antithyroid drugs. Receptors originate from a female donor with Graves disease.

The V gene is TRBV19, the J gene TRBJ2-3; D not resolved. Germline loops: CDR1 LNHDA, CDR2 SQIVND (reference sequence). This CDR3 spans 15 amino acids. V was pared by 2 bases and J by 1 base, with 10 bases between. The CDR3 DNA follows: TGTGCCAGTAGTATAAGTCCTATTGGCACAGATACGCAGTATTTT. Its protein product is CASSISPIGTDTQYF.

This clonotype was seen many times. The chain recombines TRBV5-1 with TRBJ1-1; D remains unclear. In germline, CDR1 is SGHRS, CDR2 YFSETQ. The CDR3 spans 13 residues. Trimming took off 5 bases at V and 1 base at J, with 9 bases between the two ends. CDR3 region: CASRSGENTEAFF. As DNA, the CDR3 is TGCGCCAGCAGATCCGGGGAGAACACTGAAGCTTTCTTT.

The table lists this clonotype with many counts. The V and J genes are TRBV6-1 and TRBJ2-1, with 12 positions matching TRBD2. The CDR3 has 19 residues. The trim removed 6 bases at V and 4 bases at J, leaving 16 bases unmatched. Germline CDR1 is MNHNS and CDR2 is SASEGT. CDR3 amino acids: CASSHASGGAELKYNEQFF. The CDR3 nucleotides read TGTGCCAGCAGCCACGCTAGCGGGGGGGCTGAATTGAAGTACAATGAGCAGTTCTTC.

This chain joins TRBV9 and TRBJ1-2; a possible D gene is TRBD1 (5 bases). CDR3 size: 16 residues. The germline V gene encodes CDR1 SGDLS and CDR2 YYNGEE. With 4 bases removed from V and 4 bases from J, the gap between germline ends came to 20 bases. The CDR3 sequence: CASSREKIRVSYGYTF. DNA for the CDR3: TGTGCCAGCAGCCGAGAGAAGATCAGGGTTAGCTATGGCTACACCTTC.

This clonotype was recorded many times. The chain recombines TRBV12-3 or TRBV12-4 with TRBJ2-3; the D is unclear. The CDR3 is 13 residues long. V lost 4 bases, J lost 3 bases, and 8 bases lay in between. The CDR3 here is CASSSALTDTQYF. CDR3 in DNA: TGTGCCAGCAGTTCCGCTCTGACAGATACGCAGTATTTT.

The V and J genes are TRBV19 and TRBJ2-1, with 12 bases matching TRBD2. The CDR3 totals 15 residues. Germline V gene sequence: CDR1 LNHDA, CDR2 SQIVND (reference sequence). The J segment lost 6 bases and the V segment lost 5 bases, leaving 5 bases of the junction unmatched. The CDR3 spells CASSLRTSGANEQFF. The CDR3 DNA follows: TGTGCCAGTAGTCTCCGGACTAGCGGGGCCAATGAGCAGTTCTTC.

This chain links TRBV4-3 with TRBJ2-7; 9 bases map to TRBD1. This CDR3 has 14 residues. CDR1 is LGHNA and CDR2 is YSLEER in the germline V gene. Trimming at V came to 3 bases and at J to 3 bases, leaving 3 bases not matched to a gene. The chain's CDR3 is CASSQRDRVYEQYF. Here the CDR3 DNA reads TGCGCCAGCAGCCAGCGGGACAGGGTCTACGAGCAGTACTTC.

In its sample, this clonotype was seen many times. This chain links TRBV6-5 with TRBJ1-2; maybe TRBD1 (6 bases). The CDR3 extends over 15 amino acids. Deletions cut 2 bases from V and 8 bases from J, with 18 bases between. Germline V gene data show CDR1 as MNHEY and CDR2 as SVGAGI. Written as DNA, the CDR3 is TGTGCCAGCAGTTACCCGGGACAAGGAATGGACGGCTACACCTTC. It translates to CASSYPGQGMDGYTF.

V and J are TRBV5-6 and TRBJ1-2, with D possibly TRBD1 on 5 matching bases. Germline CDR1 and CDR2: SGHDT and YYEEEE. The CDR3 is made up of 14 amino acids. Trimming left V 9 bases short and J 4 bases short, with 19 bases between. As DNA, the CDR3 is TGTGCCACCGGCAGGGATAGCTTAATCTATGGCTACACCTTC. Its protein is CATGRDSLIYGYTF. The whole variable domain, remainder taken from reference TRBV5-6 and TRBJ1-2, is DAGVTQSPTHLIKTRGQQVTLRCSPKSGHDTVSWYQQALGQGPQFIFQYYEEEERQRGNFPDRFSGHQFPNYSSELNVNALLLGDSALYLCATGRDSLIYGYTFGSGTRLTVV.

The chain joins TRBV20-1 to TRBJ2-5, with a tentative D call TRBD1 (5 bases). Trimming cost V 3 bases and J 5 bases, with 13 bases left between them. The germline gives CDR1 DFQATT, CDR2 SNEGSKA (reference sequence). This CDR3 has 13 residues. In DNA, the CDR3 is TGCAGTGCTAGGGACATATCAACTGAGACCCAGTACTTC. Encoded protein: CSARDISTETQYF.

Ten or more counts support this clonotype. This rearrangement joins TRBV20-1 to TRBJ1-1; no clear D. V was clipped by 3 bases and J by 0 bases, with 5 bases between them. This CDR3 contains 12 residues. The germline V gene has CDR1 DFQATT and CDR2 SNEGSKA (reference sequence). The DNA of the CDR3 is TGCAGTGCTAGTTCTGTGAACACTGAAGCTTTCTTT. Residues: CSASSVNTEAFF.

This clonotype was seen a handful of times. The chain links TRBV4-1 to TRBJ2-1; TRBD2 might be the D (5 bases). The V end lost 3 bases, the J end lost 9 bases, and 9 bases lay between the germline ends. The CDR3 covers 12 residues. The V gene's germline CDR1 is MGHRA and CDR2 YSYEKL. CDR3 amino acids: CASSQPRGEQFF. CDR3 bases: TGCGCCAGCAGCCAGCCCCGGGGTGAGCAGTTCTTC.

The gene calls are TRBV18 and TRBJ2-5, with a possible D match to TRBD1 (6 bases). The CDR3 consists of 16 residues. CDR1 and CDR2 from the germline V gene are KGHSH and LQKENI. Trimming cost V 2 bases and J 4 bases, with 17 bases left between them. CDR3 residues: CASSPIPTGKGETQYF. In DNA form, the CDR3 reads TGTGCCAGCTCACCAATCCCAACAGGGAAGGGAGAGACCCAGTACTTC.

This clonotype has ten or more counts. V and J are TRBV29-1 and TRBJ2-1, with 12 bases that match TRBD1. In germline, CDR1 is SQVTM, CDR2 ANQGSEA. V lost 4 bases to trimming and J lost 4 bases; unmatched junction nucleotides: 5. This CDR3 has 15 residues. The CDR3 protein is CSVAEGQGAYNEQFF. CDR3 coding DNA: TGCAGCGTTGCCGAGGGACAGGGGGCTTACAATGAGCAGTTCTTC.

This clonotype occurred many times. J is TRBJ1-2 and V is TRBV5-1; D may be TRBD1 (6 bases). CDR1 and CDR2 from the germline V gene are SGHRS and YFSETQ. Trimming pared 2 bases from V and 4 bases from J, leaving 15 bases between. The CDR3 has 15 residues. In nucleotides, the CDR3 is TGCGCCAGCAGCTTTCGAAGAAGGGGGTTCTATGGCTACACCTTC. Residues: CASSFRRRGFYGYTF.

This clonotype was counted between two and nine times. A single base separates this from a much larger clone, so it may be a read error. The V gene is TRBV7-9, the J gene TRBJ2-7; D unresolved. The CDR3 sequence is 16 residues long. Trimming took off 4 bases at V and 3 bases at J, with 19 bases between the two ends. The germline CDR1 and CDR2 sequences are SEHNR and FQNEAQ (reference sequence). The CDR3 is CASSSAKGWTHYEQYF. CDR3 nucleotides: TGTGCCAGCAGCTCAGCGAAAGGGTGGACCCACTACGAGCAGTACTTC.

This clonotype was seen repeatedly, ten times or more. The chain recombines TRBV11-2 with TRBJ2-2; 8 bases map to TRBD2. CDR1 is SGHAT and CDR2 is FQNNGV in the germline V gene. Trimming took 10 bases from V and 0 from J; bases not matched to a gene: 10. The CDR3 covers 16 residues. The CDR3, as DNA: TGTGCCACCCGCCCAGCGGGGGTAACGAACACCGGGGAGCTGTTTTTT. Protein sequence: CATRPAGVTNTGELFF. Full variable domain (missing parts from reference TRBV11-2 and TRBJ2-2): EAGVAQSPRYKIIEKRQSVAFWCNPISGHATLYWYQQILGQGPKLLIQFQNNGVVDDSQLPKDRFSAERLKGVDSTLKIQPAKLEDSAVYLCATRPAGVTNTGELFFGEGSRLTVL.

The table lists this clonotype with a few counts. The chain recombines TRBV12-3 or TRBV12-4 with TRBJ2-1; a weak D match, TRBD2 (6 bases). CDR3 size: 10 residues. V was pared by 10 bases and J by 6 bases, with 7 bases between. The CDR3 is CATEGNEQFF. In DNA, the CDR3 is TGTGCCACGGAGGGCAATGAGCAGTTCTTC.

Many counts were recorded for this clonotype. The chain combines TRBV29-1 with TRBJ1-1; possible D gene TRBD1, 6 bases. V was trimmed by 7 bases and J by 6 bases, leaving 21 bases between them. Germline V gene data show CDR1 as SQVTM and CDR2 as ANQGSEA. The CDR3 sequence is 14 residues long. The CDR3 DNA reads TGCAGCGGAACGAATACCGGGACACTTTCTGAAGCTTTCTTT. The encoded protein is CSGTNTGTLSEAFF.

As to this clonotype: Sequence at one end of the junction differs from germline and may be a read error. The chain combines TRBV6-9 with TRBJ1-4, with D uncertain. CDR3 length equals 15 residues. Germline CDR1 and CDR2: MNHGY and SVAAGI. The CDR3: CASSYGVGPGEKPFF. CDR3 DNA: TGTGCCAGCAGTTACGGGGTAGGGCCTGGTGAAAAACCGTTTTTT.

This clonotype showed up just a few times. The chain joins TRBV12-5 to TRBJ2-1; D is undetermined. Trimming cost V 5 bases and J 4 bases, with 12 bases left between them. The CDR3 contains 14 residues. Looked up from germline, CDR1 is LGHNT and CDR2 is FRNRAP. The CDR3 spells CASGLQVSYNEQFF. In DNA, the CDR3 is TGTGCTAGTGGTCTCCAGGTTTCTTACAATGAGCAGTTCTTC.

The chain combines TRBV7-2 with TRBJ1-2, with D perhaps TRBD1 (6 bases). Trimming removed 4 bases from V and 0 bases from J, with 27 bases in between. Germline V CDR1 and CDR2: SGHTA, FQGNSA. This CDR3 has 20 residues. CDR3 in amino acids: CASSSPHRDTVAIANYGYTF. In DNA form, the CDR3 reads TGTGCCAGCAGCTCCCCTCATCGGGACACAGTAGCGATAGCTAACTATGGCTACACCTTC.

This clonotype turned up a few times. Since a much larger clone is just one base distant, this may be a read error. The V and J genes are TRBV2 and TRBJ1-2; D is possibly TRBD1 (5 bases). Germline V gives CDR1 SNHLY, CDR2 FYNNEI. V dropped 8 bases and J dropped 2 bases, with 18 bases sitting between them. The CDR3 extends over 15 amino acids. The CDR3 here is CASGRGWGSNYGYTF. CDR3 nucleotide sequence: TGTGCCAGCGGTCGGGGGTGGGGATCGAACTATGGCTACACCTTC.